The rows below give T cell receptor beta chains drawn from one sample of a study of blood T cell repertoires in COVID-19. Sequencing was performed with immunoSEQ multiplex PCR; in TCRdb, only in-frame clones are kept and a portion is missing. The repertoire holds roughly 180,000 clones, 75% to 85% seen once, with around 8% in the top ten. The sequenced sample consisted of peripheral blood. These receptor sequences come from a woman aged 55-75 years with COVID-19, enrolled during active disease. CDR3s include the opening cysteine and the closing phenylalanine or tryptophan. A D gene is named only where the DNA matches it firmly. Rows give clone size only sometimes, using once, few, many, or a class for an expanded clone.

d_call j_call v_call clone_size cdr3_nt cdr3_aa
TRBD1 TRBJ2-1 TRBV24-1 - TGTGCCACCAGTGGGGGGCGGGGACAGGGCTACAATGAGCAGTTCTTC CATSGGRGQGYNEQFF
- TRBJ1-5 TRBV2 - TGTGCCAGCAGAGCCGGGTCAGGGGTTTTTCAGCCCCAGCATTTT CASRAGSGVFQPQHF
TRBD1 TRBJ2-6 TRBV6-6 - TGTGCCAGCAGTCCACGGCTCACAGGGGTCACTGGGGCCAACGTCCTGACTTTC CASSPRLTGVTGANVLTF
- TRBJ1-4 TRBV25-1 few TGTGCCAGCAGCCCTGGAGGGGCCGGGGATGAAAAACTGTTTTTT CASSPGGAGDEKLFF
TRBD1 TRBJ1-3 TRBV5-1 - TGCGCCAGCAGCTTGGGACAGGGGGGCTCTGGAAACACCATATATTTT CASSLGQGGSGNTIYF
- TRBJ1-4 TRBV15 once TGTGCCACCAGCAGAGGGAGTAATGAAAAACTGTTTTTT CATSRGSNEKLFF
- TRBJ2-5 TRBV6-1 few TGTGCCAGCAGTGAGCAGGGGGGCATTTACCAAGAGACCCAGTACTTC CASSEQGGIYQETQYF
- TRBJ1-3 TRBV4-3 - TGCGCCAGCAGCCAAGACTTTGGGGGGGGCGCTGGAAACACCATATATTTT CASSQDFGGGAGNTIYF
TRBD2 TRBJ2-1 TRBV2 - TGTGCCACGGGACTAGCGGAAATGCGGGAGCAGTTCTTC CATGLAEMREQFF
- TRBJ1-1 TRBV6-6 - TGTGCCAGCAGAAACAGGGATGGCGCTGAAGCTTTCTTT CASRNRDGAEAFF
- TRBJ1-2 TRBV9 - TGTGCCAGCACCTACGGTACGAACTATGGCTACACCTTC CASTYGTNYGYTF
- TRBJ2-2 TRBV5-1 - TGCGCCAGCAGCTTGGCCTCCTCCACCGGGGAGCTGTTTTTT CASSLASSTGELFF
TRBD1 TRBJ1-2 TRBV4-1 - TGCGCCAGCAGCCAAGACGGCCAGGGGGATAATGGCTACACCTTC CASSQDGQGDNGYTF
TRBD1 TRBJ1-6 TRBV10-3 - TGTGCCATCTCGCCGGGACAGGCAAATTCACCCCTCCACTTT CAISPGQANSPLHF
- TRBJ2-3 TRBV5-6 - TGTGCCAGCAGCTTGCAGAGCACAGATACGCAGTATTTT CASSLQSTDTQYF
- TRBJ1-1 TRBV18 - TGTGCCAGCTCACTGGGCGACGGTGAAGCTTTCTTT CASSLGDGEAFF
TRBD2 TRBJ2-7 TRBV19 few TGTGCCAGTAGTACCCCTAGGACTAGCGGGAGCTCCTACGAGCAGTACTTC CASSTPRTSGSSYEQYF
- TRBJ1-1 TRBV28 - TGTGCCAGCACATCCGGGACAGAAGCTTTCTTT CASTSGTEAFF
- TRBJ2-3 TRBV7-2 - TGTGCCAGCAGCTTAGGCTATCGCACAGATACGCAGTATTTT CASSLGYRTDTQYF
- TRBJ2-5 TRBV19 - TGTGCCAGTCGTCGATTGGGGGCGGGAGAAGAGACCCAGTACTTC CASRRLGAGEETQYF
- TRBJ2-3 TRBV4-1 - TGCGCCAGCAGCCAGAAGATAGGGGTGACACCAAGTCGCACAGATACGCAGTATTTT CASSQKIGVTPSRTDTQYF
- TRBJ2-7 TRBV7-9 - TGTGCCAGCAGCTTAGATTGGGGGGCCGGGGGGCTCTACGAGCAGTACTTC CASSLDWGAGGLYEQYF
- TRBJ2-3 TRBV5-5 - TGTGCCAGCAGCTTGTTAGGCGGTCCCGGTGATACGCAGTATTTT CASSLLGGPGDTQYF
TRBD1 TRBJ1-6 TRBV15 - TGTGCCACCAGCTCTCGGACAGGGTCACCCCTCCACTTT CATSSRTGSPLHF
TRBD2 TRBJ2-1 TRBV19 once TGTGCCAGTAGTATAGAGACTAGCAGATACAATGAGCAGTTCTTC CASSIETSRYNEQFF
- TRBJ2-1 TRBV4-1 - TGCGCCAGCAGCCAAGAAGACGGGGGGCCTTACAATGAGCAGTTCTTC CASSQEDGGPYNEQFF
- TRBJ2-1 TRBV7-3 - TGTGCCAGCAGTTTGACCAGGGACAATGAGCAGTTCTTC CASSLTRDNEQFF
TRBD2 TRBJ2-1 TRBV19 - TGTGCCAGTAGTACCGGACTAGCGGGTCCCAATGAGCAGTTCTTC CASSTGLAGPNEQFF
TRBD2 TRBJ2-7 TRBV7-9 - TGTGCCAGCGACCCTTCACCGGGACTAGCGGGAGGAATTTCTTACGAGCAGTACTTC CASDPSPGLAGGISYEQYF
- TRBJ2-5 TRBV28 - TGTGCCAGCTTCCTACAGGGATATGCGGAGACCCAGTACTTC CASFLQGYAETQYF
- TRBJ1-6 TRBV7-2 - TGTGCCAGCAGCTCATGGAGGGGAACCCTCCACTTT CASSSWRGTLHF
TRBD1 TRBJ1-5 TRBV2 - TGTGCCAGCAGCCCGACAGGGAGCAATCAGCCCCAGCATTTT CASSPTGSNQPQHF
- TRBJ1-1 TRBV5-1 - TGCGCCAGCAGCTGGGGGAGGGGTACTGAAGCTTTCTTT CASSWGRGTEAFF
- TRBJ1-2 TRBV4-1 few TGCGCCAGCAGCCAACAGGGGGGCTACACCTTC CASSQQGGYTF
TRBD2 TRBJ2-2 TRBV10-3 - TGTGCCATCAGTGCAGGGAGGGGAACTCCCACCGGGGAGCTGTTTTTT CAISAGRGTPTGELFF
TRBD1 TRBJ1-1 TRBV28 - TGTGCCAGCAGGGGGGCAGGGGGCCTGCGGACTGAAGCTTTCTTT CASRGAGGLRTEAFF
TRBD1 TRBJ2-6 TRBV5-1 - TGCGCCAGCAGCTTGTGGGACAGGGGCGAGGCCAACGTCCTGACTTTC CASSLWDRGEANVLTF
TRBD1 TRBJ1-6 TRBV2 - TGTGCCAGCATTCGGGACAGGGGCGCTATGTTTTCACCCCTCCACTTT CASIRDRGAMFSPLHF
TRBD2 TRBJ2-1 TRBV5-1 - TGCGCCAGCAGCCCGGGACTAGCGGGGGGGGCAAGCGTTGAGCAGTTCTTC CASSPGLAGGASVEQFF
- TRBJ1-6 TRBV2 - TGTGCCAGCAGTGAAGCAACCCCGGGACTGCTCCACTTT CASSEATPGLLHF
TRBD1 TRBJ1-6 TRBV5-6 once TGTGCCAGCAGCTGGGACAGGGGGCGAAGTAATTCACCCCTCCACTTT CASSWDRGRSNSPLHF
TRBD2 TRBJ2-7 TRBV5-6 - TGTGCCAGCAGCCCCCCGGGGACGGGAGGGCTCTACGAGCAGTACTTC CASSPPGTGGLYEQYF
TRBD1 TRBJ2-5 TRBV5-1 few TGCGCCAGCAGCTTGGCCGGGACAGGGAAGACCCAGTACTTC CASSLAGTGKTQYF
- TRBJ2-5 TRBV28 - TGTGCCAGCAGTTTTTTTCGGTGGGAGACCCAGTACTTC CASSFFRWETQYF
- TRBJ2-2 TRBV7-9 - TGTGCCAGCAGCATAGGGACTGTGAACACCGGGGAGCTGTTTTTT CASSIGTVNTGELFF
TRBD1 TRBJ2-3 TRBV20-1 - TGCAGTGCTACCCCCGGGACAGGAGGGTATTTT CSATPGTGGYF
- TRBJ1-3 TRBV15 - TGTGCCACCAGCAGAGATCCTAAGGCGGGGGCGCCTGGAAACACCATATATTTT CATSRDPKAGAPGNTIYF
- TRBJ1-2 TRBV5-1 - TGCGCCAGCAGCTTAGCCGGGGTTAGAGTGGGTGGCTACACCTTC CASSLAGVRVGGYTF
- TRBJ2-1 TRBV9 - TGTGCCAGCAGCGCCCAAAGCAGGATTTACAATGAGCAGTTCTTC CASSAQSRIYNEQFF
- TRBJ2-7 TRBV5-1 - TGCGCCAGCAGCTTGGAAGAGGGTTTTGGCGAGCAGTACTTC CASSLEEGFGEQYF
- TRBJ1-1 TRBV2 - TGTGCCAGCAGTGAATTGGGACAACAGAACACTGAAGCTTTCTTT CASSELGQQNTEAFF
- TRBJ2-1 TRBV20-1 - TGCAGTGCTAGTCGCAGGGGATCCTACAATGAGCAGTTCTTC CSASRRGSYNEQFF